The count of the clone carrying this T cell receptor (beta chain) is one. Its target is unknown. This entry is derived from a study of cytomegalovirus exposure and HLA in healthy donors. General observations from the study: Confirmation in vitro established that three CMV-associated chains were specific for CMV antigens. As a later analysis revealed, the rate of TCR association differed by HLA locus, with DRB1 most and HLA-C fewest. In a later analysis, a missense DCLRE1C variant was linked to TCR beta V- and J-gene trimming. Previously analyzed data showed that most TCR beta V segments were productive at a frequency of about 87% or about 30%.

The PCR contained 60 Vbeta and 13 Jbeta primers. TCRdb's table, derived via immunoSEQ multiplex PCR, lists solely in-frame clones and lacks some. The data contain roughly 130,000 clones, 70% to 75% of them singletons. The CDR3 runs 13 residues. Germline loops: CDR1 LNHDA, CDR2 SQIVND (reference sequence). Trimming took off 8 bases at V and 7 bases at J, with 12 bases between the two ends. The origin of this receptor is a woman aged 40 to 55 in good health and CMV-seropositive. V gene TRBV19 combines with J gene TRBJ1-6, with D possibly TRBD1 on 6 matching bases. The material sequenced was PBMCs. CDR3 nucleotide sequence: TGTGCCAGTGGGACAATCGGGAATTCACCCCTCCACTTT. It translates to CASGTIGNSPLHF.